This T cell receptor beta chain was sequenced during a study of blood T cell repertoires in COVID-19. Study background: There were acute and convalescent COVID-19 samples, and they came from the United States, Italy and Spain.

The CDR3 runs 15 residues. Germline V gene lookup returns CDR1 LNHDA and CDR2 SQIVND (reference sequence). The V and J ends lost 1 base and 4 bases respectively, with 13 bases between them. Per the original methods: Amplification of reference gene primers was used by the study to estimate nucleated cell counts. Using immunoSEQ multiplex PCR, the repertoire was profiled, and TCRdb retains in-frame clones only, with some absent. Clone size and the V and J calls come from that table; the DNA yielded D and trimming. The table includes 200,000 to 300,000 clones, under 90% detected once. Sequences were obtained from peripheral blood. V gene TRBV19 combines with J gene TRBJ1-2; the D is unclear. The sequence derives from a man aged 55 to 70 with acute or convalescent COVID-19. Here the CDR3 DNA reads TGTGCCAGTAGTATAGCCGGGCCCGGGGTCTATGGCTACACCTTC. Protein sequence: CASSIAGPGVYGYTF.